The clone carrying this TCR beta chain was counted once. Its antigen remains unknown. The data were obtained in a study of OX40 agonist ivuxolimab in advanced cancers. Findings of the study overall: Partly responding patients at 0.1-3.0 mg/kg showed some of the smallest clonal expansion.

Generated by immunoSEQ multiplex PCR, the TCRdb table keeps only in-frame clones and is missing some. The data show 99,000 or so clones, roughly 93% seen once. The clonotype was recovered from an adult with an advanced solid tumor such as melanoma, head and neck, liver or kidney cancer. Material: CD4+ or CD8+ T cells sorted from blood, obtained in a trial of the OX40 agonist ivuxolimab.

The CDR3 protein is CASSHLKGDREAEGSGNTIYF. Here the CDR3 DNA reads TGCGCCAGCAGCCACCTGAAGGGGGACCGAGAGGCTGAGGGATCCGGAAACACCATATATTTT. This chain joins TRBV4-3 and TRBJ1-3; weak D call: TRBD1 (6 bases). From germline, CDR1 is LGHNA and CDR2 YSLEER. The CDR3 loop spans 21 amino acids. Between the trimmed V and J ends, which lost 3 bases and 4 bases, there was a span of 31 bases.